This TCR beta chain derives from a study of identical twins. Study-wide points: Models underestimated TCR alpha sharing (out-of-frame) in monozygotic twins. In cord blood, abundant beta clonotypes had fewer insertions; memory showed no trend. With beta out-of-frame sequences, excess sharing by twins was weaker.

Each donor (without exception) was a healthy Caucasian. TCRdb processed the 5' RACE reads anew with MiXCR; each CDR3 protein has one entry. In the table there are about 480,000 distinct CDR3 sequences, more than 13% of which are singletons. This clonotype was recorded at least ten times. The antigen remains unidentified. From germline, CDR1 is SEHNR and CDR2 FQNEAQ (reference sequence). This CDR3 has 13 residues. Trimming stripped 4 bases from V and 0 bases from J, with 6 bases between. The same data also contributed to another study, on yellow fever vaccine responses in identical twins.

The source is a woman younger than 30 in good health. Sequencing was carried out using CD4+ T cells sorted from blood. This rearrangement joins TRBV7-9 to TRBJ1-1; D is unresolved. The CDR3 DNA is TGTGCCAGCAGCTCCGACGTGAACACTGAAGCTTTCTTT. Translation: CASSSDVNTEAFF. Supplemented by reference TRBV7-9 and TRBJ1-1, the full variable domain reads DTGVSQNPRHKITKRGQNVTFRCDPISEHNRLYWYRQTLGQGPEFLTYFQNEAQLEKSRLLSDRFSAERPKGSFSTLEIQRTEQGDSAMYLCASSSDVNTEAFFGQGTRLTVV.